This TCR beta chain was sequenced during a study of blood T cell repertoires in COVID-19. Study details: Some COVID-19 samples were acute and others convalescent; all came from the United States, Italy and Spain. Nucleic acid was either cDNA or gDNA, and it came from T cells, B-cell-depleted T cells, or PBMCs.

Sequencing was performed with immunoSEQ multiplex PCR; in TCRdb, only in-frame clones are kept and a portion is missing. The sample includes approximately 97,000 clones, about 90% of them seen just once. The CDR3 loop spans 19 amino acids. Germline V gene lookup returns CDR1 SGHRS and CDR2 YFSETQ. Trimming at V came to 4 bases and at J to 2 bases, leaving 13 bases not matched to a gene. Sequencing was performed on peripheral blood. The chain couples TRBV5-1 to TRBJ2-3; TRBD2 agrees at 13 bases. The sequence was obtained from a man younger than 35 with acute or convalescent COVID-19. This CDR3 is CASSRPGLAGPDATDTQYF. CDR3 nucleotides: TGCGCCAGCAGCAGACCGGGACTAGCGGGACCTGACGCCACAGATACGCAGTATTTT.